The T cell receptor beta chain described here comes from a study of blood T cell repertoires in COVID-19. Deletions cut 5 bases from V and 4 bases from J, with 5 bases between. The CDR3 loop spans 12 amino acids. Germline CDR1 and CDR2: SEHNR and FQNEAQ (reference sequence). Authors' processing steps: Using reference gene primer amplification, nucleated cell counts were estimated. Sequencing was performed with immunoSEQ multiplex PCR; in TCRdb, only in-frame clones are kept and a portion is missing. V, J and clone size reflect that table, while D and trimming were determined from the DNA. The sample contains 250,000 to 300,000 clones, about 90% of which appear only once.

This receptor was obtained from a woman in her seventies with COVID-19, enrolled during active disease. Sequencing was carried out using peripheral blood. This chain uses TRBV7-9 with TRBJ1-4; D remains unclear. The CDR3 bases are TGTGCCAGCAGCCAAAATAATGAAAAACTGTTTTTT. It specifies CASSQNNEKLFF.